This T cell receptor beta chain was sequenced in a study of cytomegalovirus exposure and HLA in healthy donors. This CDR3 is 14 amino acids long. Trimming pared 6 bases from V and 6 bases from J, leaving 14 bases between. Per the germline V gene, CDR1 is MNHEY and CDR2 is SMNVEV (reference sequence). It was with 60 Vbeta and 13 Jbeta primers that the PCR ran. The method was immunoSEQ multiplex PCR; TCRdb's version includes in-frame clones alone and lacks a portion of them. In all, the sample yields 30,000 to 35,000 clones. Sequencing was done on a sample of PBMCs. This receptor was taken from a man aged 35 to 55 in good health and CMV-seronegative. V is TRBV27 and J is TRBJ1-4, with D perhaps TRBD1 (5 bases). In DNA form, the CDR3 reads TGTGCCAGCAGCCGGGGGGGGGTAGATGAAAAACTGTTTTTT. Protein sequence: CASSRGGVDEKLFF.